This entry is about one TCR beta chain. What it binds is unknown. Trimming left V 6 bases short and J 8 bases short, with 10 bases between. This CDR3 has 11 residues. Germline loops: CDR1 SGHAT, CDR2 FQNNGV. This sample stems from a study of CD8 T cells in Susac syndrome. Study results and limitations: Susac-specific public clones in total CD8+ repertoires numbered 15 to 20; in CD8+ TEMRA repertoires, they numbered five.

While CD8+ and CD4+ T cells were isolated negatively, TEMRA cells were enriched by FACS. It was with random hexamers that roughly 0.5 to 1 ug RNA was reverse transcribed. TCRdb redid the calling of the immunoSEQ multiplex PCR reads with MiXCR, one entry per CDR3 protein. The table has around 95,000 distinct CDR3 sequences, about 95% seen once; the top ten hold 0.3%. Sequencing was performed on CD8+ T cells from PBMCs. This receptor was obtained from a human donor with Susac syndrome. This chain connects TRBV11-2 to TRBJ1-1; D not certain. The CDR3 bases are TGTGCCAGCAGTGAAACAGAGGAAGCTTTCTTT. Translating gives CASSETEEAFF.